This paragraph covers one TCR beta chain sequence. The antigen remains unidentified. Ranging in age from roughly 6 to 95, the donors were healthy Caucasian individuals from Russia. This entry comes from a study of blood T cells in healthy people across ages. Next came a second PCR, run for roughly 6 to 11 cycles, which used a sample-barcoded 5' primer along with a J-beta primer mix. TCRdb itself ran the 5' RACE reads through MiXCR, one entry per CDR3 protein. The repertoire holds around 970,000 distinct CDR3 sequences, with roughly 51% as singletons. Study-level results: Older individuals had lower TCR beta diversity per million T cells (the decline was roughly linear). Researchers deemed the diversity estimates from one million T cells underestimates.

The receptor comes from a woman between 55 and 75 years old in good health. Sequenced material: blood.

For the CDR3, the DNA is TGTGCCAGCAGTTCAGAGACTAGCGGGAGGGTAGATACGCAGTATTTT. Its protein is CASSSETSGRVDTQYF. J is TRBJ2-3 and V is TRBV6-5; 14 nucleotides match TRBD2. This CDR3 region has 16 residues. J was trimmed by 5 bases and V by 4 bases; bases with no gene match: 5. The germline CDR1 and CDR2 sequences are MNHEY and SVGAGI.